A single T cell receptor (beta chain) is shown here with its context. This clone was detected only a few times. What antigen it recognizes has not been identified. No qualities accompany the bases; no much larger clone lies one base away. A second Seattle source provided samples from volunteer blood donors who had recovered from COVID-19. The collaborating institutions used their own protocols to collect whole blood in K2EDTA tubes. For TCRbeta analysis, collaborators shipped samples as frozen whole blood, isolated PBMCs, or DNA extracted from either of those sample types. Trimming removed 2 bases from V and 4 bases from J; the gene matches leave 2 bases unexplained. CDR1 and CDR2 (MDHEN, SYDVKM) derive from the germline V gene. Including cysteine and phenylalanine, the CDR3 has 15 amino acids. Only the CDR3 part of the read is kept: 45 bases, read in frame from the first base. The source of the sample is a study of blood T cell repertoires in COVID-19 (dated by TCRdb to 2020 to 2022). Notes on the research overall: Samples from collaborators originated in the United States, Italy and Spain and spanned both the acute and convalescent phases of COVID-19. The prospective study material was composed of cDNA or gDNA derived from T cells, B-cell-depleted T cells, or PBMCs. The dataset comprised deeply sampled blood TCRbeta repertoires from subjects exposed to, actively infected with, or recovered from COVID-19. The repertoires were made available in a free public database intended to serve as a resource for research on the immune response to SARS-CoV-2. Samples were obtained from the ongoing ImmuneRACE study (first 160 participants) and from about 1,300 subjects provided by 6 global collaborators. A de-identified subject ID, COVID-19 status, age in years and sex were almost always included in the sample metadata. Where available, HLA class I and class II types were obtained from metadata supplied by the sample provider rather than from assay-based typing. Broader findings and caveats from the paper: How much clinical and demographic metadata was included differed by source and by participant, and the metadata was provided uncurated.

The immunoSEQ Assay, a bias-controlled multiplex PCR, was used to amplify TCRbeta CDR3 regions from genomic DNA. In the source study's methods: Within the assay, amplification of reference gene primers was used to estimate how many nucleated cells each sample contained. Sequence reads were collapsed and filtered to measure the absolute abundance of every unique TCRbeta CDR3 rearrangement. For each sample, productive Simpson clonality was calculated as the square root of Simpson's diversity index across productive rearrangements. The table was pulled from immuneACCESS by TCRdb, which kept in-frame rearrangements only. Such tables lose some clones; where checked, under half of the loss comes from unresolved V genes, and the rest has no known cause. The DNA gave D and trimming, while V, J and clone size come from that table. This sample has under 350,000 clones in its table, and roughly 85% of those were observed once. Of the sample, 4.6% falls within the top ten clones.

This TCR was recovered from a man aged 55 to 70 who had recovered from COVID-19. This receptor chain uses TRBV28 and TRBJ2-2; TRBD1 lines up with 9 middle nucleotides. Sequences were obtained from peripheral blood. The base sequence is TGTGCCAGCAGTTTAGAGGGACAGGGCACCGGGGAGCTGTTTTTT. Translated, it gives CASSLEGQGTGELFF.